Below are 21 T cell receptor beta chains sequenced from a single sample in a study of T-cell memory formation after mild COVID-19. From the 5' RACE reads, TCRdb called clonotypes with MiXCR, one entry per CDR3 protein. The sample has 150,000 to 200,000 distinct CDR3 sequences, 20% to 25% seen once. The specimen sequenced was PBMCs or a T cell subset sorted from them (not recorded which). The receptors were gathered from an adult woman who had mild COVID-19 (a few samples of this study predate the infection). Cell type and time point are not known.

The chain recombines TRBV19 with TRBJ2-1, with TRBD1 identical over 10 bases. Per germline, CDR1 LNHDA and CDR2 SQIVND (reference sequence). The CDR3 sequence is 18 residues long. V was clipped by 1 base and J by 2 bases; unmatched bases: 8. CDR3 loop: CASSIGPPGTGAYNEQFF. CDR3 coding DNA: TGTGCCAGTAGTATAGGTCCCCCCGGGACAGGGGCCTACAATGAGCAGTTCTTC.

The CDR3 DNA reads as TGTGCCACCAGCGGGAGACAGGATTATGGCTACACCTTC. Amino acids: CATSGRQDYGYTF. The chain carries TRBV15 and TRBJ1-2; maybe TRBD1 (6 bases). In germline, CDR1 is LNHNV, CDR2 YYDKDF (reference sequence). Trimming took off 5 bases at V and 5 bases at J, with 12 bases between the two ends. This CDR3 region has 13 residues.

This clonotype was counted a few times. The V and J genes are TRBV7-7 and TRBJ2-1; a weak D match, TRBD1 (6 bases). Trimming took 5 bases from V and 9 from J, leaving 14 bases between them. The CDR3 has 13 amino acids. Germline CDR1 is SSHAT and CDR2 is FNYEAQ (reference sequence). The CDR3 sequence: CASSEQGWGEQFF. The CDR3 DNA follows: TGTGCCAGCAGCGAGCAGGGGTGGGGTGAGCAGTTCTTC.

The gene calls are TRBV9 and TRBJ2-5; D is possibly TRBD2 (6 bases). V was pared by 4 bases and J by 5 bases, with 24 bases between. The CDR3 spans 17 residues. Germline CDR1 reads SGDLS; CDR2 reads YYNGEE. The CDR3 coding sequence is TGTGCCAGCAGCTCGGGCTCGGAGCGGGTGAGCGGGGAGACCCAGTACTTC. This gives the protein CASSSGSERVSGETQYF.

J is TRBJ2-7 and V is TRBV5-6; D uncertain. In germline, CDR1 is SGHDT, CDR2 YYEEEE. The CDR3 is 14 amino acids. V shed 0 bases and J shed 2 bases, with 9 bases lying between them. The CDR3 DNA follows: TGTGCCAGCAGCTTGGTTGAGGTAGCCTACGAGCAGTACTTC. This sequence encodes CASSLVEVAYEQYF.

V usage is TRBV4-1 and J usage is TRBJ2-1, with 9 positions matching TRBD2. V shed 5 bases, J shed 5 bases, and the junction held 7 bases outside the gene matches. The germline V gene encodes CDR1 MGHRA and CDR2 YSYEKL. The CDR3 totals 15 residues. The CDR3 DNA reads TGCGCCAGCAGCGTGCGAGCGGGGGGCGACAATGAGCAGTTCTTC. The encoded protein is CASSVRAGGDNEQFF.

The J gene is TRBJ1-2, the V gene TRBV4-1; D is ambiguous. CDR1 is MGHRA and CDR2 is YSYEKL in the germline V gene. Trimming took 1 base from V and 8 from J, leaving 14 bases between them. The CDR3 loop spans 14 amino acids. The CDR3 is CASSQGEYTRGYTF. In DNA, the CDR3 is TGCGCCAGCAGCCAAGGGGAATACACGAGGGGCTACACCTTC.

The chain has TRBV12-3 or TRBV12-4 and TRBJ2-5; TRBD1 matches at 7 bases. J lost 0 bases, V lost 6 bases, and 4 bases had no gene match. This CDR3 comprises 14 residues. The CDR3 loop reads CASSGDRDQETQYF. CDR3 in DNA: TGTGCCAGCAGCGGTGACAGGGACCAAGAGACCCAGTACTTC.

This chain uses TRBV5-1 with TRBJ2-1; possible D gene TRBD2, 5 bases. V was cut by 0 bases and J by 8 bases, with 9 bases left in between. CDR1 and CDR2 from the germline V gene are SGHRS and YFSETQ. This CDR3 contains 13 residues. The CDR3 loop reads CASSLGGYDEQFF. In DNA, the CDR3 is TGCGCCAGCAGCTTGGGCGGGTACGATGAGCAGTTCTTC. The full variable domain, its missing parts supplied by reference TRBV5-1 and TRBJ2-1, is KAGVTQTPRYLIKTRGQQVTLSCSPISGHRSVSWYQQTPGQGLQFLFEYFSETQRNKGNFPGRFSGRQFSNSRSEMNVSTLELGDSALYLCASSLGGYDEQFFGPGTRLTVL.

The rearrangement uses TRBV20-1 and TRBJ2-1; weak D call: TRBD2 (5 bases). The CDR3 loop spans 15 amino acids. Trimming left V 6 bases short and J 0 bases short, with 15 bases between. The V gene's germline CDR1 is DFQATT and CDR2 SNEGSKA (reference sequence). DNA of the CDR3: TGCAGTGCATTACTAGGCCGTAGCTCCTACAATGAGCAGTTCTTC. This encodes CSALLGRSSYNEQFF.

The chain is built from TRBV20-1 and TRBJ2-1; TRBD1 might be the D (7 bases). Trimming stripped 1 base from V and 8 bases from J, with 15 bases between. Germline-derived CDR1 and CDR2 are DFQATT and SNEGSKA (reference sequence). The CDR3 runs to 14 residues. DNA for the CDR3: TGCAGTGCTAGAGGATCCAGGGGGGATCATGAGCAGTTCTTC. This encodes CSARGSRGDHEQFF.

The CDR3 reads CASSPWPEQDEAFF. In DNA form, the CDR3 reads TGTGCCAGCAGCCCTTGGCCGGAACAGGATGAAGCTTTCTTT. V gene TRBV5-5 combines with J gene TRBJ1-1; D may be TRBD1 (5 bases). CDR3 length: 14 residues. Germline CDR1 SGHKS, CDR2 YYEKEE (reference sequence). The germline V and J ends were trimmed by 4 bases and 7 bases, with 17 bases remaining between them.

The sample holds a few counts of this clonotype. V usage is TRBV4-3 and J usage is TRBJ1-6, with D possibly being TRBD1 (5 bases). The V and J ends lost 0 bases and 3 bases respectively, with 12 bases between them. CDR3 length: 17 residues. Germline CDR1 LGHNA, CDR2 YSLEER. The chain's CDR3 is CASSQDSQGYYNSPLHF. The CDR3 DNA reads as TGCGCCAGCAGCCAAGATTCCCAGGGTTACTATAATTCACCCCTCCACTTT.

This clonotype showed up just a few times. The chain's CDR3 is CASSPNAGPGDTQYF. The CDR3 bases are TGTGCCAGCAGCCCCAATGCGGGCCCGGGGGATACGCAGTATTTT. This sequence joins TRBV9 and TRBJ2-3, with a tentative D call TRBD2 (5 bases). Trimming shortened V by 4 bases and J by 6 bases, and 18 bases separated the two germline ends. The length of the CDR3 is 15 residues. Per germline, CDR1 SGDLS and CDR2 YYNGEE.

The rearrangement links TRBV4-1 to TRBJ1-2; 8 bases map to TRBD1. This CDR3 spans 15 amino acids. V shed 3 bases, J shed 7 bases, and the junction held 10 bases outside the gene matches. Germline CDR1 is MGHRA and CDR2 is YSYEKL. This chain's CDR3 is CASSHPGGLGTGYTF. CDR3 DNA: TGCGCCAGCAGCCATCCAGGGGGCCTAGGAACTGGCTACACCTTC.

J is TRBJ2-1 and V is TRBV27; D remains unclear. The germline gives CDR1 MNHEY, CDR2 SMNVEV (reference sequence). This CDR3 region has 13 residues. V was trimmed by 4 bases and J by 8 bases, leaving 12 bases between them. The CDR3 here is CASSSRHFDEQFF. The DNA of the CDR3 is TGTGCCAGCAGTTCTCGACACTTCGATGAGCAGTTCTTC.

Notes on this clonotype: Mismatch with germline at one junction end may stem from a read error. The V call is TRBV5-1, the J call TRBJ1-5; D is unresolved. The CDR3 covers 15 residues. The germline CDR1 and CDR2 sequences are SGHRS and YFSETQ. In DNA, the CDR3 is TGCGCCAGCAGCGATGGGGATAGCAGCAATCAGACCCAGCATTTT. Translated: CASSDGDSSNQTQHF.

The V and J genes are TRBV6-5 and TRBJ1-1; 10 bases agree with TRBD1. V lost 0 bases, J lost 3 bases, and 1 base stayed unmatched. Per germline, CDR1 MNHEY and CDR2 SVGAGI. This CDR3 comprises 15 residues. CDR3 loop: CASSYSGQGDTEAFF. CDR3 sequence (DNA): TGTGCCAGCAGTTACTCCGGACAGGGGGACACTGAAGCTTTCTTT.

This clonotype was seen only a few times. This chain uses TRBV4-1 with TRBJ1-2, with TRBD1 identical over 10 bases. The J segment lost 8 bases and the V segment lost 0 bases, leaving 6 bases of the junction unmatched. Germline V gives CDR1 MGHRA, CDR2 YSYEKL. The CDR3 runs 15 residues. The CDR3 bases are TGCGCCAGCAGCCAAGATCTAGGGACAGGGGACGGCTACACCTTC. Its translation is CASSQDLGTGDGYTF.

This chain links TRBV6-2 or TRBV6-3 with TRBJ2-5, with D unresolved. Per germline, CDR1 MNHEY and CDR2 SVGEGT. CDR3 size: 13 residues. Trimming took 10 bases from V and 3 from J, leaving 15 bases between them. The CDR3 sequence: CATVDREEETQYF. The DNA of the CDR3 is TGTGCCACCGTGGATCGTGAGGAAGAGACCCAGTACTTC.

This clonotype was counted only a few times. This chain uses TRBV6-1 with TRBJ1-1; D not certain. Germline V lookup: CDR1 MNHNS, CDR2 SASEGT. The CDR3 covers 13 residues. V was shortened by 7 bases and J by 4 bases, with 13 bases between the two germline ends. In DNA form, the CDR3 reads TGTGCCAGCATCGGCCCGATGGGCACTGAAGCTTTCTTT. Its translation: CASIGPMGTEAFF.